The sequence of this T cell receptor (beta chain) was determined in a study of blood T cell repertoires in COVID-19. Each participant's cohort was designated according to participant-reported clinical history. Cohort 3 donors counted as recovered after two negative PCRs, clearance, or resolved symptoms. Authors' data handling: Using reference gene primer amplification, nucleated cell counts were estimated. Only in-frame clones appear in the TCRdb table, and some are missing; sequencing was by immunoSEQ multiplex PCR. D and trimming come from the DNA, and the V and J calls and clone size come from that table. The sample lists 360,000 or so clones; around four fifths were seen once. The specimen sequenced was PBMCs or T cells enriched from blood (not recorded which). The clonotype originates from a woman in her fifties or sixties who had recovered from COVID-19.

The CDR3 DNA follows: TGTGCCAGCAGCACGCAGACAGGACAAACTGAAGCTTTCTTT. Amino acids: CASSTQTGQTEAFF. The chain links TRBV5-4 to TRBJ1-1, with D possibly TRBD1 on 6 matching bases. Germline V lookup: CDR1 SGHNT, CDR2 YYREEE (reference sequence). The CDR3 contains 14 residues. V was cut by 4 bases and J by 5 bases, with 15 bases left in between.